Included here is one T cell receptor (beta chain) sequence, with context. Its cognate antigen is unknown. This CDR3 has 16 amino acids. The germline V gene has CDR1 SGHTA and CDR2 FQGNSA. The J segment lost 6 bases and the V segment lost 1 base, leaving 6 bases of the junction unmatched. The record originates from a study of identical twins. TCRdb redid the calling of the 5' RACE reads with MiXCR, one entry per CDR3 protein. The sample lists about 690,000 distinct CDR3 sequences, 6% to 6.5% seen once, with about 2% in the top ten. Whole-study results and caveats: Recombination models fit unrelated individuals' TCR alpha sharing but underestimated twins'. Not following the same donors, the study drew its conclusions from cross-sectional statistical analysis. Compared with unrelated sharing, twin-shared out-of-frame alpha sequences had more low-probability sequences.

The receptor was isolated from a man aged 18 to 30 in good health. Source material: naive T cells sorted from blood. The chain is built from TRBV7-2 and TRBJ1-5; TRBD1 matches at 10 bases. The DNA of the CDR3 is TGTGCCAGCAGCTTAGGAGACAGGGGGCTGATTCAGCCCCAGCATTTT. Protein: CASSLGDRGLIQPQHF.